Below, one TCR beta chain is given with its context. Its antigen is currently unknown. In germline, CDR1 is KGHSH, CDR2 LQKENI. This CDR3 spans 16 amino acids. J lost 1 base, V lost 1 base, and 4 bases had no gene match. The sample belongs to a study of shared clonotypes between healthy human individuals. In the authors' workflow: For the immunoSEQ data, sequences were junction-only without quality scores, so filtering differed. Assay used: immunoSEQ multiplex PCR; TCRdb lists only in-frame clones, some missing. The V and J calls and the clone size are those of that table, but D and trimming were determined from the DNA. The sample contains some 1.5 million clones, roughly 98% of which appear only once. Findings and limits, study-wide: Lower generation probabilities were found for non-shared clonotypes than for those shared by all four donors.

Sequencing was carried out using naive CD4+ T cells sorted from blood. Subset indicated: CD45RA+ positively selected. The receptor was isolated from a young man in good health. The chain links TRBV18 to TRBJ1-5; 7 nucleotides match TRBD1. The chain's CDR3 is CASSPQGAPSNQPQHF. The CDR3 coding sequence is TGTGCCAGCTCACCACAGGGGGCGCCGAGCAATCAGCCCCAGCATTTT.